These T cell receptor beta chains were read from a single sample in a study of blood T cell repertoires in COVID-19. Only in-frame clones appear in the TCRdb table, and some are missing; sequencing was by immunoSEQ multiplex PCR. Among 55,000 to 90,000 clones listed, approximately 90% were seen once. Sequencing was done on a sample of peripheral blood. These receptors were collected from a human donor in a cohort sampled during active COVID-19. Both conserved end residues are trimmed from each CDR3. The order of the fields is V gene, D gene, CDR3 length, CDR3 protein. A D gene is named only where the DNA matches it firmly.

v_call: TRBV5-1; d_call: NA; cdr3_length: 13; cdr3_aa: ASSPVEFTYNEQF
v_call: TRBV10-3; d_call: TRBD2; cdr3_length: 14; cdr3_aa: AISESTSGVYNEQF
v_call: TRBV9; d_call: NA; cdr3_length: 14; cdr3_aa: ASSVGALSSTDTQY
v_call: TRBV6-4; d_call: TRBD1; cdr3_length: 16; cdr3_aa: ASSGGGTGHYSNQPQH
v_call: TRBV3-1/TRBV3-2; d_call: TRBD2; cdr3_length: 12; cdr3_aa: ASSQGGGVDTQY
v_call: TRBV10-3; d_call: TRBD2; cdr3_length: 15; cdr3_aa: AISEPRGGGGTDTQY
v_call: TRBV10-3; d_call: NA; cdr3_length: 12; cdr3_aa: AISNPPGSEGYT
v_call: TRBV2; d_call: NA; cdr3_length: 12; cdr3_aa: ASKTNTLEGEQF
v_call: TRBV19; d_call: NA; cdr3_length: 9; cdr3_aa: ASENYNEQF
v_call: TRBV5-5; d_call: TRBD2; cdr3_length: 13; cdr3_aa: ASSSPGLAGNEQF
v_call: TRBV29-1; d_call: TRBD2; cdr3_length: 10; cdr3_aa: SGLAGGYEQY
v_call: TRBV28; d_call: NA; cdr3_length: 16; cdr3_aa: ASSSKGLSSGKTYEQY
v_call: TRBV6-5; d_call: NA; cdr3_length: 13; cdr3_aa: ASSYSDSAGNTIY
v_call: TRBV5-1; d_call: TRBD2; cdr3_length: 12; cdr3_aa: ASRREREEDTQY
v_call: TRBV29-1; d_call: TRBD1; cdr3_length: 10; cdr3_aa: SVGTGSYGYT
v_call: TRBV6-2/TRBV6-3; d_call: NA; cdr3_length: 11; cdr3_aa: ASNPIGGDEQF
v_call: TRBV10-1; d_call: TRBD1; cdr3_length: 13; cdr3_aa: ASSPEGQLNTEAF
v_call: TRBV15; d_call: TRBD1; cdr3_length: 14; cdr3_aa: ATSDFWDRATYEQY
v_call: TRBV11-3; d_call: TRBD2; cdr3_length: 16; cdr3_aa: ASSLGLAGRKNTDTQY
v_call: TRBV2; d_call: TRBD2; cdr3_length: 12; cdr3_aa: ASRPAGSKNIQY
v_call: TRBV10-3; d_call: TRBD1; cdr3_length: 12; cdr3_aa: AISWTGSTDTQY
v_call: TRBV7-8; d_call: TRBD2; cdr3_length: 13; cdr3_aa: ASSFWTSGSCRQF
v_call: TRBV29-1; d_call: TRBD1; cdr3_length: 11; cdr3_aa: SVERDSRTEAF
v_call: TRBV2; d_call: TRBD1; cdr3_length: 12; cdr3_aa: ARGTGTGVDEQY
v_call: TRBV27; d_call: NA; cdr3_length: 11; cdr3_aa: ASSPRGTYGYT
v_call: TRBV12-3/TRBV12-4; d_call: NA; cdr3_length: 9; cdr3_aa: ASSLGGSLD
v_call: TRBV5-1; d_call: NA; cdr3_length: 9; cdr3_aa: ASSFLDEQF
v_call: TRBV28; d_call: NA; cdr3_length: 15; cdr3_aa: ASSAKPGTGSADTQY
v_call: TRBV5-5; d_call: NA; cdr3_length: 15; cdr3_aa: ASSLRWRERGPDTQY
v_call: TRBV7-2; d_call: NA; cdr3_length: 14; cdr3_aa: ASSLRQPLDGGGYT
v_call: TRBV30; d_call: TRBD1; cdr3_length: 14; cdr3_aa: AWRAGTGLMNTEAF
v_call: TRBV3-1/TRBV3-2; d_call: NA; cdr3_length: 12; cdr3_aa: ASSQGRQPNGYT
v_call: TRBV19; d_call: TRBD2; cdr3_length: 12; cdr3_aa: ASSIVAGEETQY
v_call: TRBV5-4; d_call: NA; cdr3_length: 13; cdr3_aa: ASSYTGSAQETQY
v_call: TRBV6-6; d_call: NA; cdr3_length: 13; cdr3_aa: ASSYAVGRVYEQY
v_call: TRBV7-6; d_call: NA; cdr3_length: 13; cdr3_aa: ASSFGQGLTGELF
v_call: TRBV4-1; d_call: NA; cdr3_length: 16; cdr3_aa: ASSQVGLRQGASMMAF
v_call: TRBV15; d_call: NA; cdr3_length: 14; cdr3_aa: AISRGSDSFIEKLF
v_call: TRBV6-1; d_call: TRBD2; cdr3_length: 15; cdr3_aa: ASSVYNGGSSYNEQF
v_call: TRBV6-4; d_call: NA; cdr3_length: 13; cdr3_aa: ASSDYAGMPYGYT
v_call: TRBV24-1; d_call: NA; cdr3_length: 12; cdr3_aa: ATKGTLDADTQY
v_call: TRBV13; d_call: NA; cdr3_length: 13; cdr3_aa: ASSSHGMRANEQF